This T cell receptor beta chain was captured in a study of response to subunit inactivated influenza vaccine. CDR3 length: 16 amino acids. The V gene's germline CDR1 is DFQATT and CDR2 SNEGSKA (reference sequence). Trimming at V came to 2 bases and at J to 5 bases, leaving 6 bases not matched to a gene. This clonotype was seen ten or more times. TCRdb recomputed calls from the RT-PCR reads with MiXCR, one row per CDR3 protein. The repertoire includes around 540,000 distinct CDR3 sequences, 12% of them detected once, and roughly a tenth sits in the top ten. This specimen consisted of PBMCs from blood, obtained on the day of vaccination. The TCR originated in a man aged 45-60 years who received an inactivated influenza vaccine. The chain combines TRBV20-1 with TRBJ2-1; 13 bases agree with TRBD2. The DNA for the CDR3 is TGCAGTGCTAGAACTAGCGGGGGGGCCTTCCACAATGAGCAGTTCTTC. Translation: CSARTSGGAFHNEQFF.